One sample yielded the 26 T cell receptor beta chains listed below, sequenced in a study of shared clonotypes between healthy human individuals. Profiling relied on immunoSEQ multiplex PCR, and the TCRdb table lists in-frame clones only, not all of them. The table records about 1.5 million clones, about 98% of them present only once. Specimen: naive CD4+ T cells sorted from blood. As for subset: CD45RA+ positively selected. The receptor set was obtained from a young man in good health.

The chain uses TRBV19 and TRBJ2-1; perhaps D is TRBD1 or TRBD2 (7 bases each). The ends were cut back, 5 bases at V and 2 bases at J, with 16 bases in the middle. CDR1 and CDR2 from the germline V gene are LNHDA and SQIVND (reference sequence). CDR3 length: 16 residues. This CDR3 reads CASSARQGLPYNEQFF. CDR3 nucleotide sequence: TGTGCCAGTAGTGCGCGACAGGGACTACCCTACAATGAGCAGTTCTTC.

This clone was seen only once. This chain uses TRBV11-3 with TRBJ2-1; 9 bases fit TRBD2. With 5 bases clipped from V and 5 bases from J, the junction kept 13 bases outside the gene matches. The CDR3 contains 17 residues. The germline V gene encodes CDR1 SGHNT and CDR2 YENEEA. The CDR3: CASSTMSAGGLNNEQFF. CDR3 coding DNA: TGTGCCAGCAGCACGATGTCAGCGGGAGGACTGAACAATGAGCAGTTCTTC.

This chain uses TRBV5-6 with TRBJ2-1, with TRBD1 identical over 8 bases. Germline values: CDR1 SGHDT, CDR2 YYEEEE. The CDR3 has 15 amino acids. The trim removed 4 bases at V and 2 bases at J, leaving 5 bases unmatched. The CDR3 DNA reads TGTGCCAGCAGCCGAACAGGGGGACCCTACAATGAGCAGTTCTTC. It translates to CASSRTGGPYNEQFF.

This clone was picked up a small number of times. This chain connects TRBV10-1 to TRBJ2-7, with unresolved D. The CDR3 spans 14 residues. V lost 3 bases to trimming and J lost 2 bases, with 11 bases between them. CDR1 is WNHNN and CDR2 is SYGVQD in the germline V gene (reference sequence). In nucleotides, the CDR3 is TGCGCCAGCAGTGATGGCAGGCGAACCTACGAGCAGTACTTC. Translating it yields CASSDGRRTYEQYF.

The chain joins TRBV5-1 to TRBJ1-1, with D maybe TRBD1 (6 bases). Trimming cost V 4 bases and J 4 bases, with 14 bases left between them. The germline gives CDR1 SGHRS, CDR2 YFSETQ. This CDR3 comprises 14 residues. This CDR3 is CASSTQGLGTEAFF. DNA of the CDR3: TGCGCCAGCAGCACACAGGGTCTGGGCACTGAAGCTTTCTTT.

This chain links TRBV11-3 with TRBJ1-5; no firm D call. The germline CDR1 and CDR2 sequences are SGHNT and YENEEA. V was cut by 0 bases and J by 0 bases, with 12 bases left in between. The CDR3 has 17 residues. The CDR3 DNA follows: TGTGCCAGCAGCTTAGATCCCCCGGCATATAGCAATCAGCCCCAGCATTTT. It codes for CASSLDPPAYSNQPQHF.

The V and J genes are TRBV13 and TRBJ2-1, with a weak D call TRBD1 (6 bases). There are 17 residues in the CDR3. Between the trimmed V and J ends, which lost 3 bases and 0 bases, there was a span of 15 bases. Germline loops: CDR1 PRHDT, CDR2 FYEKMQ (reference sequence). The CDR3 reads CASSFLPGHFSYNEQFF. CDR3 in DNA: TGTGCCAGCAGCTTCCTACCGGGACACTTCTCCTACAATGAGCAGTTCTTC.

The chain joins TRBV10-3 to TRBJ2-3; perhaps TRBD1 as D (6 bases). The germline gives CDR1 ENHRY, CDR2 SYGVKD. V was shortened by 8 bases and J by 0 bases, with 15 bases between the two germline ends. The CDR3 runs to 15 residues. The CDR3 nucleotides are TGTGCCATCCGATCAGGGGTCGAGAGCACAGATACGCAGTATTTT. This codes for CAIRSGVESTDTQYF.

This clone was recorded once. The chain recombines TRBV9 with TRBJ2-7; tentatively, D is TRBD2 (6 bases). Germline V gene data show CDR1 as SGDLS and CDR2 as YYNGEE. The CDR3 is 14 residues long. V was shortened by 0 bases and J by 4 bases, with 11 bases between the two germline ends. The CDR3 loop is CASSVAEGRYEQYF. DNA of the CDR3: TGTGCCAGCAGCGTAGCGGAGGGGAGATACGAGCAGTACTTC.

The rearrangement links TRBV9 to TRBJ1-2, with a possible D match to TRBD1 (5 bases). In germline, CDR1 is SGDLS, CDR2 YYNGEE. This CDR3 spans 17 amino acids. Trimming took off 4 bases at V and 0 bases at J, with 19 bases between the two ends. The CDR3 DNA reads TGTGCCAGCAGCCGTAGTAGGGGCTCTTTCGCTAACTATGGCTACACCTTC. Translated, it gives CASSRSRGSFANYGYTF.

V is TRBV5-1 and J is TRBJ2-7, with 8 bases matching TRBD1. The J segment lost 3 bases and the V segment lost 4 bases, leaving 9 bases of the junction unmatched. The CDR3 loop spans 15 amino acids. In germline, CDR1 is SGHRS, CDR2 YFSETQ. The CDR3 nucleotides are TGCGCCAGCAGCGCTGGACAGGGAGTAATCTACGAGCAGTACTTC. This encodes CASSAGQGVIYEQYF.

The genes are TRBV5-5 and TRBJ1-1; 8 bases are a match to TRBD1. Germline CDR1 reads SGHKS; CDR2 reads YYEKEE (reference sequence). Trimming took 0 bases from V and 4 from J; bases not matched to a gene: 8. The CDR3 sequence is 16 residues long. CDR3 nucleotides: TGTGCCAGCAGCTTGGGGACAGGGATGTCCCCCACTGAAGCTTTCTTT. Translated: CASSLGTGMSPTEAFF.

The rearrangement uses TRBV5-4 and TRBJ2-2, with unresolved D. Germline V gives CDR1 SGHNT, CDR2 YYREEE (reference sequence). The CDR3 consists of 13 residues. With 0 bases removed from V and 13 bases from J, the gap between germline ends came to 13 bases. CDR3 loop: CASSLVGLPRLFF. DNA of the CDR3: TGTGCCAGCAGCTTGGTTGGGCTTCCGCGGCTGTTTTTT.

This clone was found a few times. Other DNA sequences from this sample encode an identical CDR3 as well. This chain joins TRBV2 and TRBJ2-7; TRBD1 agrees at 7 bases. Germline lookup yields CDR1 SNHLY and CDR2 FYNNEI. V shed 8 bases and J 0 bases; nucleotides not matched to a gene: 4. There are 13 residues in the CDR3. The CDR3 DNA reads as TGTGCCAGCGGCCGGGACAGCTCCTACGAGCAGTACTTC. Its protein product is CASGRDSSYEQYF.

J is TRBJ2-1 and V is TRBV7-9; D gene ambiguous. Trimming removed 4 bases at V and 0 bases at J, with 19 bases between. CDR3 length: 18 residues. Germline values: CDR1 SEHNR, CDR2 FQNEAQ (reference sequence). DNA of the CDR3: TGTGCCAGCAGCTCCTTAGGACGCACTGCGAGCTCCTACAATGAGCAGTTCTTC. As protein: CASSSLGRTASSYNEQFF. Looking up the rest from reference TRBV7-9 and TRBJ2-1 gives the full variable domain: DTGVSQNPRHKITKRGQNVTFRCDPISEHNRLYWYRQTLGQGPEFLTYFQNEAQLEKSRLLSDRFSAERPKGSFSTLEIQRTEQGDSAMYLCASSSLGRTASSYNEQFFGPGTRLTVL.

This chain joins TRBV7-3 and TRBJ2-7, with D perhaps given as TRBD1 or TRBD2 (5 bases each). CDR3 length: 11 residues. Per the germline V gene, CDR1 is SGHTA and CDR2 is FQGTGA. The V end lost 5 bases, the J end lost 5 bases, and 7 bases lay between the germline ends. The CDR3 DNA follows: TGTGCCAGCAGCCAGGGAGACGAGCAGTACTTC. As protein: CASSQGDEQYF.

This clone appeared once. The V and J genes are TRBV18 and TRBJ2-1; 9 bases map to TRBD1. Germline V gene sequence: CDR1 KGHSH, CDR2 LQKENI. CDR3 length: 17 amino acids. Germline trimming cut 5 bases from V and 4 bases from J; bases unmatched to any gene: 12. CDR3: CASSYRDREYGYNEQFF. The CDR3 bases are TGTGCCAGCTCATACCGGGACAGGGAGTATGGGTACAATGAGCAGTTCTTC.

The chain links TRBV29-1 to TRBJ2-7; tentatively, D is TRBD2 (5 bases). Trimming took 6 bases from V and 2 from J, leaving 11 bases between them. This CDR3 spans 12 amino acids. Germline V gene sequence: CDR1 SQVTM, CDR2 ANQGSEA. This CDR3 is CSVTTGTYEQYF. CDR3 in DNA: TGCAGCGTGACGACGGGGACCTACGAGCAGTACTTC.

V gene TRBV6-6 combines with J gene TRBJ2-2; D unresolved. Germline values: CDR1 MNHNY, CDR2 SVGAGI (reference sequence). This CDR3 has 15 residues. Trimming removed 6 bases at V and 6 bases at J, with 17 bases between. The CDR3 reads CASRANPISSGELFF. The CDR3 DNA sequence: TGTGCCAGCAGAGCCAATCCTATTAGTTCCGGGGAGCTGTTTTTT.

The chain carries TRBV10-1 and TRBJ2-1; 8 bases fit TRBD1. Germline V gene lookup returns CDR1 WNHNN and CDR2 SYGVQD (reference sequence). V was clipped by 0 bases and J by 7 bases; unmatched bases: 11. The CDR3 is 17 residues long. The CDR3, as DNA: TGCGCCAGCAGTGAGTCGTTCCGGGCAGGGGGCCCAAATGAGCAGTTCTTC. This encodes CASSESFRAGGPNEQFF.

The CDR3 DNA is TGTGCCATCAGTGAGCCCGGTGTTGGGCGGGAGCAGTACTTC. Translation gives CAISEPGVGREQYF. J is TRBJ2-7 and V is TRBV10-3; D ambiguous. V shed 2 bases and J shed 7 bases, with 15 bases lying between them. The CDR3 is 14 residues long. Germline loops: CDR1 ENHRY, CDR2 SYGVKD.

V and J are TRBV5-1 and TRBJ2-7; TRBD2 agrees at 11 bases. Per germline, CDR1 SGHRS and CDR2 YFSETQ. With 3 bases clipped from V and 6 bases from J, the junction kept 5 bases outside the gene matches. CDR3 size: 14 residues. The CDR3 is CASSSGTSGSEQYF. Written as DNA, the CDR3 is TGCGCCAGCAGCTCGGGGACTAGCGGCAGCGAGCAGTACTTC. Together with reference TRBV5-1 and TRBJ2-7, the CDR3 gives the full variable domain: KAGVTQTPRYLIKTRGQQVTLSCSPISGHRSVSWYQQTPGQGLQFLFEYFSETQRNKGNFPGRFSGRQFSNSRSEMNVSTLELGDSALYLCASSSGTSGSEQYFGPGTRLTVT.

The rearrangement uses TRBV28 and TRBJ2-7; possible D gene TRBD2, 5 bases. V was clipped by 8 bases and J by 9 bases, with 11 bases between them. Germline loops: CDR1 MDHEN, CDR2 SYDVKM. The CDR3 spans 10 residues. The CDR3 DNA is TGTGCCAGCGGTAGCGTAGCGCAGTACTTC. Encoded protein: CASGSVAQYF. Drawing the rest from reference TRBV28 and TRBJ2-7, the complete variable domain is DVKVTQSSRYLVKRTGEKVFLECVQDMDHENMFWYRQDPGLGLRLIYFSYDVKMKEKGDIPEGYSVSREKKERFSLILESASTNQTSMYLCASGSVAQYFGPGTRLTVT.

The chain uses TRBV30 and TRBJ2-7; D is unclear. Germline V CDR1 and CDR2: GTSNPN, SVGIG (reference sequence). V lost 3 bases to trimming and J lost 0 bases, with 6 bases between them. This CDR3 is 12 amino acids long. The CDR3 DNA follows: TGTGCCTGGAGGGATAGCTCCTACGAGCAGTACTTC. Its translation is CAWRDSSYEQYF.

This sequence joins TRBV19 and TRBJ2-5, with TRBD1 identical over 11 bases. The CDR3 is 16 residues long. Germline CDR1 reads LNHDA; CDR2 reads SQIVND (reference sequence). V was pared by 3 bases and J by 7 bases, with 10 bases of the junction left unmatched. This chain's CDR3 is CASSIGTGGPHATQYF. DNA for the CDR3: TGTGCCAGTAGTATCGGGACAGGGGGACCCCATGCGACCCAGTACTTC.

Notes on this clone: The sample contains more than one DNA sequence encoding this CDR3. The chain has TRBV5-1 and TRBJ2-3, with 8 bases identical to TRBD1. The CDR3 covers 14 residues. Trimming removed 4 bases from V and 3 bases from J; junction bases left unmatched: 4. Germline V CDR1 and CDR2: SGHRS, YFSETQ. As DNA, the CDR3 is TGCGCCAGCAGCGCCCGACAGGGGACAGATACGCAGTATTTT. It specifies CASSARQGTDTQYF. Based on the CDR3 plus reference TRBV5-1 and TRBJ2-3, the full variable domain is KAGVTQTPRYLIKTRGQQVTLSCSPISGHRSVSWYQQTPGQGLQFLFEYFSETQRNKGNFPGRFSGRQFSNSRSEMNVSTLELGDSALYLCASSARQGTDTQYFGPGTRLTVL.